The 21 T cell receptor beta chains below come from one sample, sequenced in a study of CD8+CD57+ T cells in acquired aplastic anemia. Template material for TCR beta VDJ and CDR3 profiling consisted of genomic DNA. Via MiXCR, TCRdb re-called the reads, giving one row per CDR3 protein. Of roughly 200,000 distinct CDR3 sequences listed, 65% are singletons. The sequenced patients had an expansion of CD8+CD57+ cells seen by flow cytometry. Material for sequencing was sorted CD4+, CD8+, or CD8+CD57+ T cells (not recorded which) from PBMCs. The origin of the receptors is a human donor with aplastic anemia.

The rearrangement links TRBV25-1 to TRBJ1-3; D gene unclear. The germline V and J ends were trimmed by 2 bases and 7 bases, with 21 bases remaining between them. The CDR3 is made up of 17 amino acids. The V gene's germline CDR1 is MGHDK and CDR2 SYGVNS. The DNA for the CDR3 is TGTGCCAGCAGTGAACCCCCTCTCAGACTAGCGGAGAACACCATATATTTT. Its protein is CASSEPPLRLAENTIYF.

The chain has TRBV2 and TRBJ2-5, with TRBD2 identical over 9 bases. The CDR3 length is 14 residues. The germline CDR1 and CDR2 sequences are SNHLY and FYNNEI. J was trimmed by 3 bases and V by 1 base; bases with no gene match: 0. This CDR3 reads CASSEGLAEETQYF. CDR3 coding DNA: TGTGCCAGCAGTGAAGGACTAGCGGAAGAGACCCAGTACTTC.

As for this clonotype: The conserved phenylalanine or tryptophan is not found at the CDR3 terminus, so this likely reflects a read error. Because the CDR3's place on the DNA is in doubt, the DNA is left out and the CDR3 is given as listed by TCRdb. This sequence joins TRBV24-1 and TRBJ1-4. CDR1 and CDR2 (germline): KGHDR, SFDVKD. The CDR3 extends over 9 residues, inclusive of both ends. The chain's CDR3 is CATSDEEIA.

The chain couples TRBV7-9 to TRBJ1-6; 11 nucleotides match TRBD1. Germline values: CDR1 SEHNR, CDR2 FQNEAQ (reference sequence). This CDR3 contains 16 residues. The V gene end was trimmed by 4 bases and the J gene end by 10 bases; junction bases not matched to a gene: 9. The CDR3 bases are TGTGCCAGCAGCTCATACCCGGGACAGGGGGAATCACCCCTCCACTTT. It encodes CASSSYPGQGESPLHF.

CDR3 amino acids: CASSRTGGSGETQYF. The CDR3 DNA follows: TGCGCCAGCAGCCGGACAGGGGGTTCGGGAGAGACCCAGTACTTC. V and J are TRBV4-3 and TRBJ2-5, with 10 positions matching TRBD1. CDR1 LGHNA and CDR2 YSLEER come from the germline V gene. This CDR3 has 15 amino acids. The junction had 6 bases not matched to a gene; V was cut back by 4 bases and J by 4 bases.

In the case of this clonotype: Mismatch with germline at one junction end may stem from a read error. The J gene is TRBJ2-3, the V gene TRBV10-3; 10 positions match TRBD2. The germline CDR1 and CDR2 sequences are ENHRY and SYGVKD. The CDR3 spans 16 residues. The CDR3 region is CAISATTSGLTDKQYF. DNA for the CDR3: TGTGCCATCAGTGCGACGACTAGCGGGCTCACAGATAAGCAGTATTTT.

This clonotype has just a few counts. The V gene is TRBV5-4, the J gene TRBJ2-1; 9 positions agree with TRBD1. The V gene end was trimmed by 4 bases and the J gene end by 9 bases; junction bases not matched to a gene: 11. From germline, CDR1 is SGHNT and CDR2 YYREEE (reference sequence). The CDR3 contains 15 residues. CDR3: CASSIRDREVGEQFF. As DNA, the CDR3 is TGTGCCAGCAGCATACGGGACAGGGAAGTAGGTGAGCAGTTCTTC.

This chain connects TRBV5-1 to TRBJ2-6; D unclear. V gave up 2 bases and J gave up 3 bases, with 6 bases separating them. This CDR3 is 14 amino acids long. Germline CDR1 and CDR2: SGHRS and YFSETQ. The CDR3 DNA follows: TGCGCCAGCAGCTTATTACTTGGGGCCAACGTCCTGACTTTC. Residues: CASSLLLGANVLTF.

The CDR3 bases are TGCAGTGCTAGACGAGCGCTAGCGCCCTACGAGCAGTACTTC. This sequence encodes CSARRALAPYEQYF. The rearrangement uses TRBV20-1 and TRBJ2-7, with D possibly being TRBD2 (6 bases). Per the germline V gene, CDR1 is DFQATT and CDR2 is SNEGSKA (reference sequence). Trimming shortened V by 2 bases and J by 2 bases, and 13 bases separated the two germline ends. The length of the CDR3 is 14 residues.

V gene TRBV4-1 combines with J gene TRBJ2-3; 10 bases agree with TRBD2. V gave up 1 base and J gave up 5 bases; unmatched junction bases: 9. The CDR3 runs to 17 residues. The germline CDR1 and CDR2 sequences are MGHRA and YSYEKL. The CDR3 sequence is CASSQVFSGGAKDTQYF. CDR3 sequence (DNA): TGCGCCAGCAGCCAAGTGTTCAGCGGGGGGGCGAAAGATACGCAGTATTTT.

The CDR3 is CASSLRVYNEQFF. The CDR3 DNA reads TGTGCCAGCAGTTTACGCGTCTACAATGAGCAGTTCTTC. V is TRBV12-3 or TRBV12-4 and J is TRBJ2-1, with D unresolved. The CDR3 length is 13 residues. Trimming removed 2 bases from V and 3 bases from J, with 5 bases in between.

The chain combines TRBV2 with TRBJ2-7; D gene uncertain. The CDR3 consists of 15 residues. V dropped 1 base and J dropped 2 bases, with 12 bases sitting between them. Germline V gene lookup returns CDR1 SNHLY and CDR2 FYNNEI. In nucleotides, the CDR3 is TGTGCCAGCAGTGAAGTTGGGCAGCACCCCTACGAGCAGTACTTC. Protein sequence: CASSEVGQHPYEQYF.

This clonotype was counted ten times or more. The J gene is TRBJ2-7, the V gene TRBV2; D is unresolved. Trimming took 6 bases from V and 2 from J, leaving 14 bases between them. The germline CDR1 and CDR2 sequences are SNHLY and FYNNEI. The CDR3 loop spans 14 amino acids. The CDR3 nucleotides read TGTGCCAGCAGGGAGTCAACTACAACCTACGAGCAGTACTTC. The encoded protein is CASRESTTTYEQYF.

The gene calls are TRBV4-2 and TRBJ1-4; 8 bases match TRBD1. CDR3 length: 15 amino acids. Germline V lookup: CDR1 LGHNA, CDR2 YNFKEQ. The V segment lost 5 bases and the J segment 4 bases; nucleotides outside the gene matches: 6. Here the CDR3 DNA reads TGTGCCAGCAGCTTAGGGACAGGAGATAATGAAAAACTGTTTTTT. Translating it yields CASSLGTGDNEKLFF.

The V call is TRBV11-3, the J call TRBJ2-5, with TRBD2 as a possible D gene (7 bases). The V end lost 8 bases, the J end lost 2 bases, and 12 bases lay between the germline ends. CDR3 length: 13 residues. In germline, CDR1 is SGHNT, CDR2 YENEEA. The CDR3 region is CASAGASQETQYF. The CDR3 region has the DNA TGTGCCAGCGCGGGGGCGAGTCAAGAGACCCAGTACTTC.

The sample holds a few counts of this clonotype. The chain uses TRBV12-3 or TRBV12-4 and TRBJ1-2, with D perhaps TRBD1 (5 bases). Trimming shortened V by 11 bases and J by 4 bases, and 17 bases separated the two germline ends. The CDR3 covers 13 residues. The CDR3 DNA is TGTGCCTCCTACCACGGGACCACCTATGGCTACACCTTC. This codes for CASYHGTTYGYTF.

The CDR3 sequence: CAISDAGTYNEQFF. In DNA form, the CDR3 reads TGTGCCATCAGTGACGCAGGGACCTACAATGAGCAGTTCTTC. The chain recombines TRBV10-3 with TRBJ2-1; a weak D match, TRBD1 (5 bases). This CDR3 contains 14 residues. CDR1 is ENHRY and CDR2 is SYGVKD in the germline V gene. With 3 bases removed from V and 2 bases from J, the gap between germline ends came to 8 bases.

The rearrangement uses TRBV7-9 and TRBJ2-6; the match to TRBD1 covers 8 bases. V was clipped by 5 bases and J by 4 bases; unmatched bases: 4. The germline V gene has CDR1 SEHNR and CDR2 FQNEAQ (reference sequence). The CDR3 is 15 amino acids. Here the CDR3 DNA reads TGTGCCAGCAGCCAAGGGACAGGAGGGGCCAACGTCCTGACTTTC. This sequence encodes CASSQGTGGANVLTF.

The chain uses TRBV19 and TRBJ2-7; perhaps TRBD2 as D (5 bases). The CDR3 spans 13 residues. In germline, CDR1 is LNHDA, CDR2 SQIVND (reference sequence). V gave up 2 bases and J gave up 5 bases, with 10 bases separating them. CDR3 in DNA: TGTGCCAGTAGTATACGGGGTCTCCACGAGCAGTACTTC. Protein product: CASSIRGLHEQYF.

V is TRBV15 and J is TRBJ2-7, with D perhaps TRBD1 (6 bases). CDR1 is LNHNV, CDR2 YYDKDF, per germline (reference sequence). The V and J ends lost 4 bases and 7 bases respectively, with 14 bases between them. This CDR3 region has 13 residues. Here the CDR3 reads CATSTSQGREQYF. The CDR3 DNA follows: TGTGCCACCAGCACCTCGCAGGGGAGAGAGCAGTACTTC. Supplemented by reference TRBV15 and TRBJ2-7, the full variable domain reads DAMVIQNPRYQVTQFGKPVTLSCSQTLNHNVMYWYQQKSSQAPKLLFHYYDKDFNNEADTPDNFQSRRPNTSFCFLDIRSPGLGDTAMYLCATSTSQGREQYFGPGTRLTVT.

V usage is TRBV7-9 and J usage is TRBJ1-2, with D perhaps matching TRBD1 (6 bases). CDR1 and CDR2 (germline): SEHNR, FQNEAQ (reference sequence). This CDR3 has 16 residues. Trimming stripped 3 bases from V and 1 base from J, with 15 bases between. The CDR3 spells CASSFQDSPINYGYTF. The CDR3 DNA reads TGTGCCAGCAGCTTTCAGGACAGCCCAATTAACTATGGCTACACCTTC.